The following is a T cell receptor (beta chain) sequence with its context. Assignment of participants to cohorts was predicated upon participant-reported clinical history. Libraries were prepared by immunoSEQ multiplex PCR; TCRdb keeps only in-frame clonotypes and omits some of them. There are 100,000 to 150,000 clones in the sample; roughly four fifths occur only once, and 2.4% lies in the top ten. The data were taken from a study of blood T cell repertoires in COVID-19. Study as a whole: Samples of COVID-19 (acute and convalescent) were obtained from the United States, Italy and Spain. T cells, B-cell-depleted T cells, or PBMCs provided the cDNA or gDNA that served as material.

V was pared by 6 bases and J by 3 bases, with 9 bases of the junction left unmatched. Germline V gene sequence: CDR1 LNHDA, CDR2 SQIVND (reference sequence). This CDR3 is 15 amino acids long. The receptor's source is a man aged 35 to 55 with acute COVID-19. The sequenced sample consisted of PBMCs or T cells enriched from blood (not recorded which). V usage is TRBV19 and J usage is TRBJ1-1; 8 positions agree with TRBD1. The chain's CDR3 is CASSRRDRRDTEAFF. The CDR3, as DNA: TGTGCCAGTAGCCGCCGGGACAGGCGGGACACTGAAGCTTTCTTT.